Detailed here is one TCR beta chain. Methods used by the authors: For nucleated cells, counts were estimated from reference gene primer amplification. Repertoires were generated with immunoSEQ multiplex PCR, while TCRdb's copy carries only in-frame clones and drops some. The V and J calls and clone size were taken over from that table, and D and trimming were inferred from the DNA. The table has 150,000 to 200,000 clones, around four fifths seen once. The source of the sample is a study of blood T cell repertoires in COVID-19. Overall study: The analysed material was cDNA or gDNA that came from T cells, B-cell-depleted T cells, or PBMCs.

The CDR3 has 15 amino acids. Germline-derived CDR1 and CDR2 are WNHNN and SYGVQD (reference sequence). Trimming pared 5 bases from V and 6 bases from J, leaving 18 bases between. This TCR was sampled from an elderly woman with active or convalescent COVID-19. Sequenced input: peripheral blood. V and J are TRBV10-1 and TRBJ2-3; D not resolved. CDR3 in amino acids: CASSPGDLHRDTQYF. The CDR3 DNA reads TGCGCCAGCAGTCCCGGCGACTTGCATCGCGATACGCAGTATTTT.